These 2 T cell receptor beta chains came from one sample sequenced in a study of T cells expressing NK-cell markers. TCRdb reprocessed the 5' RACE reads and keeps a single row for each CDR3 protein, giving no DNA. The sample includes some 110,000 distinct CDR3 sequences. Material: blood T cells: a sorted CD56 or NKG2C T cell subset, CD4+ or CD8+ T cells, or bulk PBMC T cells (not recorded which). The receptors were sampled from a woman between 18 and 70 years old in good health.

The chain uses TRBV4-3 and TRBJ2-3; TCRdb gives TRBD2 as the D gene, but with no DNA this cannot be confirmed. The CDR3 extends over 15 amino acids. Germline assignment: CDR1 LGHNA and CDR2 YSLEER. The CDR3 region is CASSQVQGGADTQYF.

The J gene is TRBJ2-1, the V gene TRBV12-3 or TRBV12-4; the TCRdb call, TRBD1, lacks DNA for checking. This CDR3 comprises 14 residues. The CDR3 reads CASSWTGGRDEQFF.